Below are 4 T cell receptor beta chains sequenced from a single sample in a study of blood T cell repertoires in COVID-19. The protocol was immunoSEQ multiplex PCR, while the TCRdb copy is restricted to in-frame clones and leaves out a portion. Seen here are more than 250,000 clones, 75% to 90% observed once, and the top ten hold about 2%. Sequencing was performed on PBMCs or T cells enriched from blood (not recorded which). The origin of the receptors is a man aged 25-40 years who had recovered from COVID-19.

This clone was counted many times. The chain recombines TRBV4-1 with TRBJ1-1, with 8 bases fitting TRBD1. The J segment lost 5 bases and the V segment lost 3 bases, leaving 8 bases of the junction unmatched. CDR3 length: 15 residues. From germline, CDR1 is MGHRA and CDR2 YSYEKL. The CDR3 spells CASSHPGQGVTEAFF. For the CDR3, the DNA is TGCGCCAGCAGCCACCCAGGACAGGGAGTGACTGAAGCTTTCTTT.

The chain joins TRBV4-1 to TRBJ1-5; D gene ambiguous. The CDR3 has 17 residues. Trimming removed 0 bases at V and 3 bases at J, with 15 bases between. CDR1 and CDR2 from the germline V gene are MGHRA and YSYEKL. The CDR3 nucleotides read TGCGCCAGCAGCCAAGACGGGGTTGACTGGGCCAATCAGCCCCAGCATTTT. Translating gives CASSQDGVDWANQPQHF.

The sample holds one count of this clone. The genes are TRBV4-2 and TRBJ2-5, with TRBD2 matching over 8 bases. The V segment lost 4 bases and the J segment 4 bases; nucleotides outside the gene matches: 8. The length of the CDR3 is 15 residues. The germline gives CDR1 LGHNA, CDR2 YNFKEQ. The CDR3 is CASSPGGASGETQYF. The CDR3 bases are TGTGCCAGCAGCCCCGGGGGGGCAAGTGGAGAGACCCAGTACTTC.

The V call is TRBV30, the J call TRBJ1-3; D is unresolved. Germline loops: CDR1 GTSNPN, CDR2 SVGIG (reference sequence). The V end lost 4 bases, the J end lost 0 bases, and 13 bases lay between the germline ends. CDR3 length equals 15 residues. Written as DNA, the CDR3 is TGTGCCTGGAATCCCAGGTCCTCCTCTGGAAACACCATATATTTT. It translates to CAWNPRSSSGNTIYF.